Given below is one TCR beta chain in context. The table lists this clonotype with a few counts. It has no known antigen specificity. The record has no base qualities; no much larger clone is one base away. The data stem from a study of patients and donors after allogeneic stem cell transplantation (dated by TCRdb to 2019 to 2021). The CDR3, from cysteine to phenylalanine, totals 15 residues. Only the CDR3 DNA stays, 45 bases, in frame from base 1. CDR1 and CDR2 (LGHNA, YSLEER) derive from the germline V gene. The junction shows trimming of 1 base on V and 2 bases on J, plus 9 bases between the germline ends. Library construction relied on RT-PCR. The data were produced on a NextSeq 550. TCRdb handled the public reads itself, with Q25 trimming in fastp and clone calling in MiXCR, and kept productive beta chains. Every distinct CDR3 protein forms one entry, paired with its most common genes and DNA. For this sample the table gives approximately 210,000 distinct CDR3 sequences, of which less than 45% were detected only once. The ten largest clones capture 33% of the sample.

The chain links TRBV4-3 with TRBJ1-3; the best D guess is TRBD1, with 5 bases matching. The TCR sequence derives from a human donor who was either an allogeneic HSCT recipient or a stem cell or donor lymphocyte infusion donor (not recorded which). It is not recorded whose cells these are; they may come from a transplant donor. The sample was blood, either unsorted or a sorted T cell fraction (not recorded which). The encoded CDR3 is CASSQGSTAGNTIYF. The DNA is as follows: TGCGCCAGCAGCCAAGGGTCGACAGCTGGAAACACCATATATTTT.